Listed below are T cell receptor beta chains from one sample, sequenced in a study of cytotoxic CD8 clonotypes in ibrutinib-treated CLL. Here immunoSEQ multiplex PCR was the method, and the copy in TCRdb shows in-frame clones only, minus some. The repertoire holds approximately 350,000 clones, 67% seen once, with around 6.5% in the top ten. The sample was PBMCs, taken after 36 months of ibrutinib treatment. The receptors were sampled from a human donor with chronic lymphocytic leukemia. Each CDR3 is given with its conserved first and last residue. Fields, in order: D gene, J gene, V gene, clone size, CDR3 protein, CDR3 DNA. A D gene is named only where the DNA matches it firmly. A row's size may be missing; if present it is once, few, many or a size class.

. | TRBJ2-6 | TRBV29-1 | . | CSVQTGTGANVLTF | TGCAGCGTCCAAACAGGGACTGGGGCCAACGTCCTGACTTTC
. | TRBJ2-3 | TRBV9 | . | CASSAVGDYTDTQYF | TGTGCCAGCAGCGCCGTGGGGGATTACACAGATACGCAGTATTTT
TRBD2 | TRBJ2-3 | TRBV14 | . | CASSQVNGGGADTQYF | TGTGCCAGCAGCCAAGTAAACGGGGGGGGAGCAGATACGCAGTATTTT
. | TRBJ1-1 | TRBV20-1 | . | CTTLRWTEAFF | TGCACCACGCTACGTTGGACTGAAGCTTTCTTT
TRBD2 | TRBJ2-7 | TRBV7-7 | . | CASNPYREGRRGQYF | TGTGCCAGCAACCCCTACCGGGAGGGGCGCCGGGGGCAGTACTTC
TRBD1 | TRBJ2-3 | TRBV2 | . | CASGEVTGPTDTQYF | TGTGCCAGCGGAGAGGTGACAGGGCCCACAGATACGCAGTATTTT
. | TRBJ2-7 | TRBV28 | . | CASSETVYEQYF | TGTGCCAGCAGCGAGACGGTCTACGAGCAGTACTTC
. | TRBJ1-2 | TRBV29-1 | . | CSVAGEAGYTF | TGCAGCGTGGCAGGGGAAGCGGGCTACACCTTC
TRBD1 | TRBJ2-3 | TRBV29-1 | . | CSVEGTTWDRGTDTQYF | TGCAGCGTTGAAGGTACGACCTGGGACAGGGGGACAGATACGCAGTATTTT
. | TRBJ2-7 | TRBV18 | few | CASSPLSTTKDRLYEQYF | TGTGCCAGCTCACCACTATCGACTACAAAGGATAGGCTCTACGAGCAGTACTTC
. | TRBJ1-4 | TRBV28 | few | CASSSDSTLMKKLFF | TGTGCCAGCAGTTCCGACAGTACTTTAATGAAGAAACTGTTTTTT
. | TRBJ2-7 | TRBV5-1 | . | CASSYPRVHEQYF | TGCGCCAGCAGCTACCCCAGGGTACACGAGCAGTACTTC
. | TRBJ2-1 | TRBV5-4 | . | CASSLQELRPYNEQFF | TGTGCCAGCAGCTTGCAGGAACTCCGGCCCTACAATGAGCAGTTCTTC
. | TRBJ1-1 | TRBV5-1 | . | CASRLSPFGRKDTEAFF | TGCGCCAGCAGACTGAGTCCCTTCGGACGGAAGGACACTGAAGCTTTCTTT
TRBD1 | TRBJ2-4 | TRBV19 | few | CASSSQDRGSSVVQYF | TGTGCCAGTAGTTCCCAGGACAGGGGGAGCTCGGTCGTTCAGTACTTC
. | TRBJ1-1 | TRBV15 | . | CATRDPGGDTEAFF | TGTGCCACAAGGGACCCCGGCGGGGACACTGAAGCTTTCTTT
. | TRBJ1-2 | TRBV27 | few | CASSNSDFYGYTF | TGTGCCAGCAGTAATTCGGACTTCTATGGCTACACCTTC
. | TRBJ2-3 | TRBV7-9 | . | CASSLVLYRGGTDTQYF | TGTGCCAGCAGCTTAGTCCTTTACAGGGGGGGGACAGATACGCAGTATTTT
TRBD2 | TRBJ2-2 | TRBV28 | . | CASSLAHRGMWLAGASGELFF | TGTGCCAGCAGTTTAGCCCACAGGGGGATGTGGCTAGCGGGAGCGAGCGGGGAGCTGTTTTTT
TRBD1 | TRBJ2-7 | TRBV7-2 | . | CASSPRDRTYEQYF | TGTGCCAGCAGCCCCCGGGACAGGACCTACGAGCAGTACTTC
TRBD1 | TRBJ2-5 | TRBV28 | . | CASSLPSGTATRWGQETQYF | TGTGCCAGCAGTTTACCCTCCGGGACAGCAACTAGGTGGGGCCAAGAGACCCAGTACTTC
TRBD2 | TRBJ2-5 | TRBV29-1 | once | CSVVAGGKETQYF | TGCAGCGTTGTGGCGGGAGGGAAAGAGACCCAGTACTTC
TRBD1 | TRBJ2-5 | TRBV6-5 | . | CASSYWTGEQETQYF | TGTGCCAGCAGTTACTGGACAGGGGAACAAGAGACCCAGTACTTC
TRBD2 | TRBJ2-1 | TRBV7-2 | . | CASSLRGLAKSSYNEQFF | TGTGCCAGCAGCTTACGCGGACTAGCGAAAAGCTCCTACAATGAGCAGTTCTTC
. | TRBJ2-7 | TRBV6-5 | . | CASGQDLSYEQYF | TGTGCCAGTGGGCAGGACCTCTCCTACGAGCAGTACTTC
TRBD1 | TRBJ2-1 | TRBV6-5 | . | CASSLQGTFYNEQFF | TGTGCCAGCAGTTTACAGGGGACCTTTTACAATGAGCAGTTCTTC
. | TRBJ1-1 | TRBV19 | . | CASSQSNTEAFF | TGTGCCAGTAGTCAGTCGAACACTGAAGCTTTCTTT
TRBD1 | TRBJ2-7 | TRBV10-2 | . | CASSAAGGTGEQYF | TGCGCCAGCAGTGCGGCAGGGGGCACTGGGGAGCAGTACTTC
TRBD2 | TRBJ2-1 | TRBV29-1 | . | CSVSGRLFDEQFF | TGCAGCGTTAGCGGGAGGCTTTTCGATGAGCAGTTCTTC
. | TRBJ2-7 | TRBV7-8 | . | CASSLSSDEQYF | TGTGCCAGCAGCCTAAGCTCGGACGAGCAGTACTTC
. | TRBJ2-7 | TRBV13 | . | CASSLAPEQYF | TGTGCCAGCAGCTTAGCTCCCGAGCAGTACTTC